The T cell receptor (beta chain) under discussion was sequenced for a study of blood T cell repertoires in COVID-19. For the study at large: The analysed material was cDNA or gDNA that came from T cells, B-cell-depleted T cells, or PBMCs.

CDR3 length: 14 residues. Trimming at V came to 7 bases and at J to 0 bases, leaving 3 bases not matched to a gene. Germline CDR1 PRHDT, CDR2 FYEKMQ (reference sequence). Original analysis: From reference gene primer amplification, estimates of nucleated cell counts were derived. This table comes from immunoSEQ multiplex PCR, and its TCRdb copy is limited to in-frame clones, with some not included. Clone size and V and J calls were adopted from that table, with D and trimming inferred from the DNA. The repertoire holds about 280,000 clones, with approximately 85% as singletons. Sequenced input: peripheral blood. This TCR was sampled from a human donor in a cohort sampled during active COVID-19. The chain couples TRBV13 to TRBJ2-1, with 7 bases matching TRBD1. CDR3 bases: TGTGCCAGCACCGCAGGGGGCTCCTACAATGAGCAGTTCTTC. It translates to CASTAGGSYNEQFF.